The 27 T cell receptor beta chains presented below share a single source sample, sequenced in a study of siplizumab effects on memory and regulatory T cells. The protocol was immunoSEQ multiplex PCR, while the TCRdb copy is restricted to in-frame clones and leaves out a portion. Found here are over 35,000 clones, roughly nine tenths of them singletons; the top ten hold around 0.25%. Sequenced input: naive CD4+ T cells sorted from blood. Source of these receptors: a human donor in good health.

The chain carries TRBV9 and TRBJ1-1; 7 nucleotides match TRBD1. Germline V gene sequence: CDR1 SGDLS, CDR2 YYNGEE. V was pared by 0 bases and J by 7 bases, with 6 bases of the junction left unmatched. This CDR3 has 14 amino acids. CDR3 amino acids: CASSVDRTGREAFF. DNA of the CDR3: TGTGCCAGCAGCGTAGACCGGACAGGTCGTGAAGCTTTCTTT.

This sequence joins TRBV5-6 and TRBJ1-5, with D possibly being TRBD1 (5 bases). Per the germline V gene, CDR1 is SGHDT and CDR2 is YYEEEE. The CDR3 runs to 16 residues. The V end lost 4 bases, the J end lost 3 bases, and 17 bases lay between the germline ends. CDR3 amino acids: CASSPSGGAFNQPQHF. CDR3 nucleotides: TGTGCCAGCAGCCCCTCGGGAGGGGCTTTCAATCAGCCCCAGCATTTT. The complete variable domain, with remaining parts taken from reference TRBV5-6 and TRBJ1-5, reads DAGVTQSPTHLIKTRGQQVTLRCSPKSGHDTVSWYQQALGQGPQFIFQYYEEEERQRGNFPDRFSGHQFPNYSSELNVNALLLGDSALYLCASSPSGGAFNQPQHFGDGTRLSIL.

The V gene is TRBV4-1, the J gene TRBJ2-1, with TRBD2 identical over 16 bases. The CDR3 is made up of 19 amino acids. Germline V gene sequence: CDR1 MGHRA, CDR2 YSYEKL. The junction had 8 bases not matched to a gene; V was cut back by 6 bases and J by 0 bases. The DNA of the CDR3 is TGCGCCAGCAGAGATCCGGGACTAGCGGGGGGGCCCTCCTACAATGAGCAGTTCTTC. Its translation: CASRDPGLAGGPSYNEQFF.

V is TRBV9 and J is TRBJ2-6; D gene uncertain. The germline CDR1 and CDR2 sequences are SGDLS and YYNGEE. With 2 bases removed from V and 0 bases from J, the gap between germline ends came to 12 bases. The CDR3 is 17 amino acids. The CDR3 DNA reads as TGTGCCAGCAGCGTTAACAGCCGCAGCTCTGGGGCCAACGTCCTGACTTTC. Translation gives CASSVNSRSSGANVLTF.

The chain has TRBV6-5 and TRBJ2-7, with D possibly TRBD1 on 6 matching bases. Looked up from germline, CDR1 is MNHEY and CDR2 is SVGAGI. Between the trimmed V and J ends, which lost 6 bases and 3 bases, there was a span of 15 bases. This CDR3 spans 14 amino acids. CDR3 sequence: CASRDGGDFYEQYF. CDR3 nucleotides: TGTGCCAGCAGGGATGGGGGCGACTTCTACGAGCAGTACTTC.

This clone was recorded once. The rearrangement joins TRBV6-1 to TRBJ1-1, with D uncertain. This CDR3 comprises 12 residues. The V and J ends lost 8 bases and 8 bases respectively, with 15 bases between them. Per the germline V gene, CDR1 is MNHNS and CDR2 is SASEGT. The CDR3: CASEQTRPEAFF. Here the CDR3 DNA reads TGTGCCAGCGAACAAACCCGGCCAGAAGCTTTCTTT.

The chain combines TRBV6-4 with TRBJ2-3, with 11 bases matching TRBD2. The CDR3 has 15 residues. V gave up 4 bases and J gave up 5 bases; unmatched junction bases: 5. From germline, CDR1 is MRHNA and CDR2 SNTAGT. The CDR3 here is CASSVLAGGRDTQYF. As DNA, the CDR3 is TGTGCCAGCAGTGTTTTAGCGGGAGGGCGAGATACGCAGTATTTT.

The DNA for the CDR3 is TGTGCCAGCAGCCTAGCGGGAGGGCCAGGTGAGCAGTTCTTC. Its translation is CASSLAGGPGEQFF. The chain recombines TRBV2 with TRBJ2-1, with TRBD2 matching 12 bases. Trimming took 6 bases from V and 9 from J; bases not matched to a gene: 6. Germline V CDR1 and CDR2: SNHLY, FYNNEI. The CDR3 is 14 amino acids.

V is TRBV6-6 and J is TRBJ2-7; tentatively, D is TRBD1 or TRBD2 (7 bases each). The V gene's germline CDR1 is MNHNY and CDR2 SVGAGI (reference sequence). CDR3 length: 15 residues. Deletions cut 5 bases from V and 4 bases from J, with 18 bases between. The CDR3 sequence: CASSPGGRGEYEQYF. CDR3 DNA sequence: TGTGCCAGCAGTCCAGGGGGGAGGGGGGAGTACGAGCAGTACTTC.

The gene calls are TRBV27 and TRBJ2-7, with 9 nucleotides matching TRBD1. The CDR3 contains 14 residues. Germline CDR1 reads MNHEY; CDR2 reads SMNVEV (reference sequence). V gave up 2 bases and J gave up 5 bases; unmatched junction bases: 4. In DNA, the CDR3 is TGTGCCAGCAGTTTAAACAGGGGGCCACACGAGCAGTACTTC. Translation gives CASSLNRGPHEQYF.

J is TRBJ2-2 and V is TRBV18, with D possibly being TRBD1 or TRBD2 (5 bases each). CDR3 length equals 14 residues. CDR1 KGHSH and CDR2 LQKENI come from the germline V gene. The V gene lost 4 bases and the J gene lost 4 bases, with 10 bases spanning the gap. CDR3 coding DNA: TGTGCCAGCTCACTCCCTGGGGGCACCGGGGAGCTGTTTTTT. Its protein product is CASSLPGGTGELFF.

This chain's CDR3 is CASSSTPGSYEQYF. In DNA form, the CDR3 reads TGTGCCAGCAGCTCCACCCCGGGTTCCTACGAGCAGTACTTC. The chain joins TRBV7-8 to TRBJ2-7; D call uncertain. CDR1 is SGHVS, CDR2 FQNEAQ, per germline. Trimming took 4 bases from V and 1 from J, leaving 11 bases between them. The length of the CDR3 is 14 residues.

Turning to this clone: The limits of the CDR3 on the DNA are not certain, so only TCRdb's listed CDR3 is given. This sequence joins TRBV29-1 and TRBJ2-5; TRBD1 is the table's D call and was not checked against the DNA. The CDR3 region is 13 residues in length, termini included. The germline V gene has CDR1 SQVTM and CDR2 ANQGSEA. The chain's CDR3 is CSVVRGFLETQYF.

The chain couples TRBV6-5 to TRBJ2-7, with TRBD2 identical over 7 bases. The germline V gene encodes CDR1 MNHEY and CDR2 SVGAGI. The CDR3 sequence is 15 residues long. V lost 2 bases to trimming and J lost 4 bases; unmatched junction nucleotides: 8. The CDR3 sequence: CASSYRSGEIYEQYF. CDR3 sequence (DNA): TGTGCCAGCAGTTACCGGAGCGGGGAGATATACGAGCAGTACTTC.

The V and J genes are TRBV18 and TRBJ1-1, with D maybe TRBD1 (5 bases). This CDR3 region has 15 residues. Germline V gene sequence: CDR1 KGHSH, CDR2 LQKENI. Trimming left V 3 bases short and J 1 base short, with 12 bases between. CDR3 in DNA: TGTGCCAGCTCACCTTCCAGACAGCCGAACACTGAAGCTTTCTTT. It encodes CASSPSRQPNTEAFF.

The chain recombines TRBV11-2 with TRBJ2-7; TRBD1 agrees at 8 bases. The CDR3 runs 14 residues. J was trimmed by 3 bases and V by 1 base; bases with no gene match: 2. Germline values: CDR1 SGHAT, CDR2 FQNNGV. DNA of the CDR3: TGTGCCAGCAGCTTAGGGACAGGGCGCTACGAGCAGTACTTC. It yields the protein CASSLGTGRYEQYF.

CDR3 sequence reads: CASSKGLAGTDTQYF. In nucleotides, the CDR3 is TGTGCCAGCAGCAAGGGACTAGCGGGCACAGATACGCAGTATTTT. V is TRBV5-4 and J is TRBJ2-3, with TRBD2 matching over 11 bases. The trim removed 4 bases at V and 1 base at J, leaving 2 bases unmatched. Germline lookup yields CDR1 SGHNT and CDR2 YYREEE (reference sequence). This CDR3 region has 15 residues.

The genes are TRBV2 and TRBJ1-1, with D hard to call. The CDR3 is 10 residues long. Germline V gene sequence: CDR1 SNHLY, CDR2 FYNNEI. Trimming cost V 7 bases and J 0 bases, with 0 bases left between them. The CDR3 DNA is TGTGCCAGCATGAACACTGAAGCTTTCTTT. It specifies CASMNTEAFF.

The chain recombines TRBV7-9 with TRBJ2-2, with 9 bases fitting TRBD1. The CDR3 spans 16 residues. Germline-derived CDR1 and CDR2 are SEHNR and FQNEAQ (reference sequence). The V gene end was trimmed by 8 bases and the J gene end by 4 bases; junction bases not matched to a gene: 11. This chain's CDR3 is CASQRPGQGITGELFF. DNA for the CDR3: TGTGCCAGCCAACGGCCGGGACAGGGCATCACCGGGGAGCTGTTTTTT.

The genes are TRBV2 and TRBJ1-2, with 7 positions matching TRBD1. The CDR3 runs 14 residues. CDR1 SNHLY and CDR2 FYNNEI come from the germline V gene. After removal of 5 bases from V and 1 base from J, the junction contained 4 bases not matched to a gene. The CDR3 protein is CASSLGQVNYGYTF. The CDR3 DNA follows: TGTGCCAGCAGTTTAGGACAGGTTAACTATGGCTACACCTTC.

This clone occurred a few times. The chain recombines TRBV6-6 with TRBJ2-7; unclear D gene. Per germline, CDR1 MNHNY and CDR2 SVGAGI (reference sequence). This CDR3 has 13 residues. The V end was cut by 5 bases, the J end by 0 bases, with 8 bases between. In nucleotides, the CDR3 is TGTGCCAGCAGTCACGACAACTCCTACGAGCAGTACTTC. It yields the protein CASSHDNSYEQYF.

This clone occurred once. The gene calls are TRBV30 and TRBJ1-2; D remains ambiguous. Germline assignment: CDR1 GTSNPN and CDR2 SVGIG (reference sequence). The CDR3 contains 12 residues. The V end lost 4 bases, the J end lost 8 bases, and 14 bases lay between the germline ends. The CDR3 bases are TGTGCCTGGACGCCCGGTGGGCAAGGCTACACCTTC. Protein: CAWTPGGQGYTF.

This rearrangement joins TRBV18 to TRBJ2-7; a possible D gene is TRBD2 (6 bases). The V gene lost 0 bases and the J gene lost 5 bases, with 8 bases spanning the gap. The CDR3 length is 13 residues. The germline CDR1 and CDR2 sequences are KGHSH and LQKENI. CDR3 residues: CASSPPGGDEQYF. In DNA form, the CDR3 reads TGTGCCAGCTCACCACCCGGAGGGGACGAGCAGTACTTC. The full variable domain, rest sourced from reference TRBV18 and TRBJ2-7, is NAGVMQNPRHLVRRRGQEARLRCSPMKGHSHVYWYRQLPEEGLKFMVYLQKENIIDESGMPKERFSAEFPKEGPSILRIQQVVRGDSAAYFCASSPPGGDEQYFGPGTRLTVT.

The CDR3 loop reads CATRGRLQGETQYF. CDR3 nucleotides: TGTGCCACTAGAGGACGACTCCAGGGTGAGACCCAGTACTTC. J is TRBJ2-5 and V is TRBV19; D may be TRBD1 (5 bases). V lost 10 bases and J 5 bases, leaving 20 bases between the germline ends. The V gene's germline CDR1 is LNHDA and CDR2 SQIVND (reference sequence). The CDR3 has 14 residues.

V usage is TRBV5-1 and J usage is TRBJ2-5; the match to TRBD2 covers 9 bases. CDR3 size: 15 residues. Trimming cost V 0 bases and J 5 bases; bases outside gene matches: 5. CDR1 SGHRS and CDR2 YFSETQ come from the germline V gene. CDR3 protein: CASSLGGLAMETQYF. The CDR3 nucleotides read TGCGCCAGCAGCTTGGGGGGACTAGCCATGGAGACCCAGTACTTC.

This clone appeared once. The chain has TRBV9 and TRBJ1-2; TRBD1 matches at 9 bases. In germline, CDR1 is SGDLS, CDR2 YYNGEE. J was trimmed by 6 bases and V by 0 bases; bases with no gene match: 6. This CDR3 spans 15 amino acids. The CDR3 is CASSVDTGGWDGYTF. Written as DNA, the CDR3 is TGTGCCAGCAGCGTAGATACAGGGGGCTGGGATGGCTACACCTTC.

The chain joins TRBV18 to TRBJ2-3; D remains unclear. This CDR3 is built from 12 residues. Looked up from germline, CDR1 is KGHSH and CDR2 is LQKENI. The ends were cut back, 3 bases at V and 4 bases at J, with 5 bases in the middle. CDR3 amino acids: CASSPKADTQYF. CDR3 in DNA: TGTGCCAGCTCACCGAAGGCAGATACGCAGTATTTT.